This T cell receptor (beta chain) derives from a study of graft-versus-host responses after intestinal transplantation. There are 15 residues in the CDR3. From germline, CDR1 is SQVTM and CDR2 ANQGSEA. The V end was cut by 2 bases, the J end by 2 bases, with 13 bases between. TCRdb keeps only in-frame clones here, not all; method: immunoSEQ multiplex PCR. The sample has about 86,000 clones, about four fifths seen once. Comment on this clone: Its cognate antigen is unknown.

The V and J genes are TRBV29-1 and TRBJ2-1, with D possibly TRBD2 on 5 matching bases. This sample comprised unstimulated CD8+ T cells sorted from spleen or lymph node cells, obtained before intestinal transplant. The TCR sequence derives from a human donor who received an intestinal transplant. The CDR3 DNA reads as TGCAGCGTTGAAATGGCGGGTACCCCCTACAATGAGCAGTTCTTC. Translating it yields CSVEMAGTPYNEQFF.